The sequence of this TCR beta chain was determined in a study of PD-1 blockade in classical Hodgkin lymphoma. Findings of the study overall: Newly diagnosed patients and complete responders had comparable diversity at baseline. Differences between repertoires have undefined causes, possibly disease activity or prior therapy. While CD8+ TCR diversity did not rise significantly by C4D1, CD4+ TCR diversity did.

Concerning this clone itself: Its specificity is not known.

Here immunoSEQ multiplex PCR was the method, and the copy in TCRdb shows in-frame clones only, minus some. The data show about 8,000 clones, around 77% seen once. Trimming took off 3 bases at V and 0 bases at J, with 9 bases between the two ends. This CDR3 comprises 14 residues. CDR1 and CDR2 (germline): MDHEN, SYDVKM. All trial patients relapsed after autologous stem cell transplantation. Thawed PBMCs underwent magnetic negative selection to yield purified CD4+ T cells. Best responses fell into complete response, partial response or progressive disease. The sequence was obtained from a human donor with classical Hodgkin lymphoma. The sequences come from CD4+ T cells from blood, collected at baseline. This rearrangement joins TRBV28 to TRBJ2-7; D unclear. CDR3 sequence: CASSFTRTSYEQYF. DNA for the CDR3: TGTGCCAGCAGTTTTACGCGGACCTCCTACGAGCAGTACTTC.